The 22 T cell receptor beta chains given below trace back to one sample, sequenced in a study of T-cell reconstitution after alpha-beta-depleted transplantation in children. This sample's TCRbeta library carried unique molecular identifier barcodes. TCRdb passed the PCR reads through MiXCR, listing each CDR3 protein once. This sample has around 100,000 distinct CDR3 sequences, with around 10% found just once. Source: PBMCs, taken before TCRalphabeta/CD19-depleted stem cell transplant. These TCRs come from a boy between 2 and 10 years old with acute lymphoblastic leukemia, due to receive a stem cell transplant.

This clonotype was recorded many times. The chain uses TRBV5-1 and TRBJ2-3, with TRBD1 matching over 10 bases. The CDR3 contains 16 residues. V shed 7 bases, J shed 4 bases, and the junction held 12 bases outside the gene matches. Germline CDR1 is SGHRS and CDR2 is YFSETQ. CDR3 nucleotides: TGCGCCAGCGGGGGCCGACAGGGGGCTCCCCCAGATACGCAGTATTTT. This translates into CASGGRQGAPPDTQYF. Variable domain in full (rest from reference TRBV5-1 and TRBJ2-3): KAGVTQTPRYLIKTRGQQVTLSCSPISGHRSVSWYQQTPGQGLQFLFEYFSETQRNKGNFPGRFSGRQFSNSRSEMNVSTLELGDSALYLCASGGRQGAPPDTQYFGPGTRLTVL.

This clonotype was counted a few times. The V gene is TRBV20-1, the J gene TRBJ2-1; 8 nucleotides line up with TRBD2. CDR1 and CDR2 (germline): DFQATT, SNEGSKA (reference sequence). The length of the CDR3 is 12 residues. With 6 bases clipped from V and 8 bases from J, the junction kept 6 bases outside the gene matches. This CDR3 is CSAWLAGDEQFF. CDR3 bases: TGCAGTGCGTGGCTAGCGGGCGATGAGCAGTTCTTC.

This clonotype is labeled as medium-sized. V gene TRBV7-7 combines with J gene TRBJ2-5, with D tentatively TRBD2 (5 bases). CDR1 and CDR2 from the germline V gene are SSHAT and FNYEAQ (reference sequence). This CDR3 spans 11 amino acids. CDR3 DNA sequence: TGTGCTAGCTTAGAGGGAGAGACCCAGTACTTC. It yields the protein CASLEGETQYF. The variable domain in full, with the rest retrieved from reference TRBV7-7 and TRBJ2-5, is GAGVSQSPRYKVTKRGQDVTLRCDPISSHATLYWYQQALGQGPEFLTYFNYEAQPDKSGLPSDRFSAERPEGSISTLTIQRTEQRDSAMYRCASLEGETQYFGPGTRLLVL.

The J gene is TRBJ2-5, the V gene TRBV7-9; D may be TRBD2 (6 bases). The CDR3 consists of 14 residues. Germline V gene data show CDR1 as SEHNR and CDR2 as FQNEAQ (reference sequence). V shed 4 bases and J shed 6 bases, with 15 bases lying between them. This chain's CDR3 is CASSSGQEGQTQYF. CDR3 in DNA: TGTGCCAGCAGCTCTGGGCAGGAGGGACAGACCCAGTACTTC.

This clonotype has just a few counts. This sequence joins TRBV12-3 or TRBV12-4 and TRBJ2-3; D possibly matches TRBD1 or TRBD2 (6 bases each). CDR3 length: 20 residues. The V end lost 1 base, the J end lost 1 base, and 24 bases lay between the germline ends. The CDR3 loop is CASSLGLGGGPGAGTDTQYF. CDR3 DNA sequence: TGTGCCAGCAGTTTAGGTTTAGGGGGAGGACCGGGCGCGGGCACAGATACGCAGTATTTT.

This clonotype was recorded many times. The V gene is TRBV27, the J gene TRBJ2-1, with TRBD2 as a possible D gene (5 bases). This CDR3 has 14 amino acids. Germline CDR1 is MNHEY and CDR2 is SMNVEV (reference sequence). Trimming removed 4 bases at V and 0 bases at J, with 7 bases between. CDR3 nucleotides: TGTGCCAGCAGTTCCGGGGACTCCTACAATGAGCAGTTCTTC. Its protein is CASSSGDSYNEQFF.

This clonotype was observed at least ten times. V gene TRBV5-1 combines with J gene TRBJ2-7; D gene uncertain. This CDR3 is built from 12 residues. The V gene's germline CDR1 is SGHRS and CDR2 YFSETQ. V was clipped by 5 bases and J by 3 bases, with 9 bases between them. The CDR3 here is CASSVPSYEQYF. DNA of the CDR3: TGCGCCAGCAGTGTGCCGAGCTACGAGCAGTACTTC.

At least ten counts were recorded for this clonotype. The rearrangement links TRBV20-1 to TRBJ2-5; D ambiguous. In germline, CDR1 is DFQATT, CDR2 SNEGSKA (reference sequence). This CDR3 spans 10 amino acids. Trimming took 2 bases from V and 7 from J, leaving 5 bases between them. CDR3 residues: CSARTVTQYF. In nucleotides, the CDR3 is TGCAGTGCTAGAACTGTGACCCAGTACTTC.

This clonotype showed up many times. This chain connects TRBV20-1 to TRBJ2-3; possibly TRBD1 or TRBD2 for D (5 bases each). CDR1 and CDR2 from the germline V gene are DFQATT and SNEGSKA (reference sequence). The ends were cut back, 0 bases at V and 0 bases at J, with 10 bases in the middle. CDR3 length equals 15 residues. The CDR3 loop is CSARDPGASTDTQYF. CDR3 sequence (DNA): TGCAGTGCTAGAGACCCCGGGGCTAGCACAGATACGCAGTATTTT.

This clonotype was detected a few times. V gene TRBV20-1 combines with J gene TRBJ2-3; a weak D match, TRBD1 (6 bases). The germline V and J ends were trimmed by 4 bases and 3 bases, with 20 bases remaining between them. The CDR3 is made up of 16 amino acids. Germline V gene data show CDR1 as DFQATT and CDR2 as SNEGSKA (reference sequence). The CDR3 sequence is CSATARDTYLTDTQYF. The CDR3 bases are TGCAGTGCTACGGCCCGGGACACATACCTGACAGATACGCAGTATTTT.

The V and J genes are TRBV20-1 and TRBJ1-2; a possible D gene is TRBD1 (5 bases). V lost 1 base and J lost 5, with 14 bases in between. Germline CDR1 DFQATT, CDR2 SNEGSKA (reference sequence). The CDR3 has 14 residues. DNA for the CDR3: TGCAGTGCTAGAGGGGGCTTAGGGGCTTATGGCTACACCTTC. Residues: CSARGGLGAYGYTF.

This clonotype was seen a handful of times. The genes are TRBV6-2 or TRBV6-3 and TRBJ2-7; D gene ambiguous. The CDR3 is 12 residues long. Germline CDR1 and CDR2: MNHEY and SVGEGT. V lost 5 bases and J lost 7, with 12 bases in between. The CDR3 region has the DNA TGTGCCAGCAGTCCAAACATCGGGGAGCAGTACTTC. This gives the protein CASSPNIGEQYF.

This chain joins TRBV11-2 and TRBJ2-1; no reliable D call. Per the germline V gene, CDR1 is SGHAT and CDR2 is FQNNGV. This CDR3 is 13 amino acids long. Trimming shortened V by 1 base and J by 12 bases, and 13 bases separated the two germline ends. In nucleotides, the CDR3 is TGTGCCAGCAGCTTAGGCGGCCTAGGGCGGCAGTTCTTC. It encodes CASSLGGLGRQFF.

A few counts support this clonotype. V usage is TRBV20-1 and J usage is TRBJ2-7, with TRBD2 identical over 9 bases. The germline V gene encodes CDR1 DFQATT and CDR2 SNEGSKA (reference sequence). The CDR3 loop spans 13 amino acids. The junction had 4 bases not matched to a gene; V was cut back by 5 bases and J by 2 bases. CDR3 bases: TGCAGTGCTTTAGCGGGAGAAACCTACGAGCAGTACTTC. This translates into CSALAGETYEQYF.

A few counts support this clonotype. The J gene is TRBJ1-2, the V gene TRBV20-1; possible D gene TRBD1, 6 bases. This CDR3 has 15 residues. With 3 bases removed from V and 4 bases from J, the gap between germline ends came to 18 bases. Per the germline V gene, CDR1 is DFQATT and CDR2 is SNEGSKA (reference sequence). For the CDR3, the DNA is TGCAGTGCTAGGCCACCCGCGGGGGCACCCTATGGCTACACCTTC. This codes for CSARPPAGAPYGYTF.

This chain joins TRBV3-1 and TRBJ2-3; D may be TRBD2 (5 bases). V shed 4 bases and J shed 0 bases, with 14 bases lying between them. The CDR3 covers 16 residues. The germline V gene has CDR1 LGHDT and CDR2 YNNKEL (reference sequence). CDR3 in DNA: TGTGCCAGCAGCCCCCGGTGGGGAGATAGCACAGATACGCAGTATTTT. It encodes CASSPRWGDSTDTQYF.

The chain uses TRBV28 and TRBJ2-6; 7 nucleotides line up with TRBD2. The CDR3 consists of 16 residues. The junction had 8 bases not matched to a gene; V was cut back by 5 bases and J by 4 bases. CDR1 and CDR2 (germline): MDHEN, SYDVKM. CDR3 protein: CASSTSGGTGANVLTF. The CDR3 DNA reads as TGTGCCAGCAGTACCTCCGGGGGGACGGGGGCCAACGTCCTGACTTTC.

The chain recombines TRBV2 with TRBJ2-1; 11 bases line up with TRBD2. Germline values: CDR1 SNHLY, CDR2 FYNNEI. The CDR3 extends over 20 amino acids. Losses at the gene ends were 4 bases for V and 1 base for J; bases not matched to a gene: 15. The CDR3 coding sequence is TGTGCCAGCAGTGGGGGTGGGATAGCGGGAGGGCCTACATCCTACAATGAGCAGTTCTTC. Translation: CASSGGGIAGGPTSYNEQFF. Complete variable domain (other parts from reference TRBV2 and TRBJ2-1): EPEVTQTPSHQVTQMGQEVILRCVPISNHLYFYWYRQILGQKVEFLVSFYNNEISEKSEIFDDQFSVERPDGSNFTLKIRSTKLEDSAMYFCASSGGGIAGGPTSYNEQFFGPGTRLTVL.

The chain carries TRBV15 and TRBJ2-7; TRBD2 agrees at 9 bases. Germline V CDR1 and CDR2: LNHNV, YYDKDF (reference sequence). Trimming at V came to 1 base and at J to 5 bases, leaving 9 bases not matched to a gene. CDR3 length: 16 amino acids. The CDR3 nucleotides are TGTGCCACCAGCAGAGTCCCGGCGGGAGGGGCGGACGAGCAGTACTTC. Protein: CATSRVPAGGADEQYF.

The chain joins TRBV5-1 to TRBJ2-3, with D uncertain. This CDR3 region has 15 residues. V lost 0 bases, J lost 4 bases, and 12 bases lay in between. Germline CDR1 SGHRS, CDR2 YFSETQ. The CDR3: CASSLAQAIPDTQYF. The DNA for the CDR3 is TGCGCCAGCAGCTTGGCGCAAGCGATTCCAGATACGCAGTATTTT.

This clonotype was counted many times. The rearrangement uses TRBV7-2 and TRBJ1-6; possibly TRBD1 for D (5 bases). Trimming removed 5 bases at V and 10 bases at J, with 15 bases between. Germline loops: CDR1 SGHTA, CDR2 FQGNSA. The CDR3 is 14 residues long. DNA for the CDR3: TGTGCCAGCAGCGGGGCCGCGGGGGTGTCACCCCTCCACTTT. Protein: CASSGAAGVSPLHF. The whole variable domain, filled in from reference TRBV7-2 and TRBJ1-6, reads GAGVSQSPSNKVTEKGKDVELRCDPISGHTALYWYRQSLGQGLEFLIYFQGNSAPDKSGLPSDRFSAERTGGSVSTLTIQRTQQEDSAVYLCASSGAAGVSPLHFGNGTRLTVT.

A remark on this clonotype: A junction end diverges from the germline sequence, so it may reflect a read error. The chain combines TRBV5-1 with TRBJ1-6; TRBD1 might be the D (6 bases). Germline assignment: CDR1 SGHRS and CDR2 YFSETQ. The CDR3 extends over 13 amino acids. This CDR3 reads CASSPGDYSPFHF. The CDR3 coding sequence is TGCGCCAGCAGCCCAGGGGATTACTCACCCTTCCACTTT.